This is a list of T cell receptor beta chains from one sample in a study of T-cell memory formation after mild COVID-19. MiXCR, run by TCRdb on the 5' RACE reads, gives a single entry per CDR3 protein. The sample has 100,000 or so distinct CDR3 sequences; 11% are singletons. Sequencing was carried out using PBMCs or a T cell subset sorted from them (not recorded which). These receptors were obtained from a man younger than 35 who had mild COVID-19 (a few samples of this study predate the infection). Cell type and time point are not known. CDR3s include the opening cysteine and the closing phenylalanine or tryptophan. D genes are given only for firm matches. Only part of the rows carry a size: once, few, many, or a class if the clone is expanded.

>TRBJ1-5|.|few|TRBV12-3/TRBV12-4
CASSPPRVGGQQPQHF
TGTGCCAGCTCCCCACCTAGAGTCGGGGGGCAGCAGCCCCAGCATTTT
>TRBJ2-7|TRBD2|.|TRBV5-1
CASSLPSGGVIAEQYF
TGCGCCAGCAGCTTGCCTAGCGGGGGGGTAATCGCCGAGCAGTACTTC
>TRBJ2-7|TRBD2|.|TRBV15
CATSRDRGLAGDEQYF
TGTGCCACCAGCAGAGATCGTGGCCTAGCGGGAGACGAGCAGTACTTC
>TRBJ2-5|TRBD2|few|TRBV29-1
CSVEARGGGETQYF
TGCAGCGTGGAGGCCCGCGGGGGTGGGGAGACCCAGTACTTC
>TRBJ2-5|.|.|TRBV15
CATSARSGPRETQYF
TGTGCCACCAGCGCCCGATCTGGGCCGAGAGAGACCCAGTACTTC
>TRBJ2-1|TRBD2|.|TRBV27
CASSLLGGGIGNEQFF
TGTGCCAGCAGTTTACTTGGGGGAGGGATCGGGAATGAGCAGTTCTTC
>TRBJ2-7|.|.|TRBV12-3/TRBV12-4
CASSLDYTYEQYF
TGTGCCAGCAGTCTGGACTATACCTACGAGCAGTACTTC
>TRBJ1-2|TRBD1|.|TRBV5-1
CASSSGTGSPWNYGYTF
TGCGCCAGCAGCTCTGGGACAGGGTCCCCTTGGAACTATGGCTACACCTTC
>TRBJ1-4|TRBD1|.|TRBV7-8
CASSLVARGLTNEKLFF
TGTGCCAGCAGCTTAGTAGCCAGGGGGCTAACTAATGAAAAACTGTTTTTT
>TRBJ1-2|.|few|TRBV7-9
CASGPGTRYGYTF
TGTGCCAGTGGACCCGGGACTCGCTATGGCTACACCTTC
>TRBJ2-2|TRBD2|.|TRBV9
CASSGTSANTGELFF
TGTGCCAGCAGCGGGACTAGCGCGAACACCGGGGAGCTGTTTTTT
>TRBJ2-2|.|many|TRBV11-2
CASSFPGELFF
TGTGCCAGCAGCTTTCCCGGGGAGCTGTTTTTT
>TRBJ2-2|.|.|TRBV6-2/TRBV6-3
CASSPYFGGELFF
TGTGCCAGCAGCCCTTACTTTGGCGGGGAGCTGTTTTTT
>TRBJ2-1|.|few|TRBV20-1
CSATQGSSYNEQFF
TGCAGTGCTACGCAGGGCAGCTCCTACAATGAGCAGTTCTTC
>TRBJ1-1|.|.|TRBV5-5
CASSPGPTGAFF
TGTGCCAGCAGCCCGGGCCCTACCGGAGCTTTCTTT
>TRBJ2-2|.|.|TRBV5-1
CASTTNTGELFF
TGCGCCAGCACCACGAACACCGGGGAGCTGTTTTTT
>TRBJ2-2|TRBD2|many|TRBV29-1
CSVEFAGGHTGELFF
TGCAGCGTGGAATTTGCGGGGGGCCACACCGGGGAGCTGTTTTTT
>TRBJ2-2|TRBD1|few|TRBV6-1
CASSAGTGDTGELFF
TGTGCCAGCAGTGCCGGGACAGGGGACACCGGGGAGCTGTTTTTT
>TRBJ1-5|.|.|TRBV6-1
CASSEPAPRDYSNQPQHF
TGTGCCAGCAGTGAGCCAGCCCCTAGGGATTATAGCAATCAGCCCCAGCATTTT
>TRBJ2-3|TRBD2|many|TRBV27
CASSLRLAGGLRADTQYF
TGTGCCAGCAGTTTACGGCTAGCGGGGGGGCTTCGCGCAGATACGCAGTATTTT
>TRBJ2-3|TRBD1|.|TRBV7-9
CASSLPGTGPTDTQYF
TGTGCCAGCAGCTTGCCCGGGACAGGCCCCACAGATACGCAGTATTTT
>TRBJ2-1|TRBD2|many|TRBV5-1
CASSYPSGGAVVGEQFF
TGCGCCAGCAGCTACCCTAGCGGGGGGGCCGTGGTCGGTGAGCAGTTCTTC
>TRBJ2-3|.|few|TRBV7-9
CASSQTRTLGTDTQYF
TGTGCCAGCAGCCAAACCCGGACCCTAGGAACAGATACGCAGTATTTT
>TRBJ2-3|TRBD2|few|TRBV4-1
CASSPQAGPSTDTQYF
TGCGCCAGCAGCCCCCAAGCGGGACCTTCCACAGATACGCAGTATTTT
>TRBJ1-1|.|.|TRBV13
CASGTGPRNTEAFF
TGTGCCAGCGGAACCGGGCCGCGGAACACTGAAGCTTTCTTT
>TRBJ1-6|.|few|TRBV7-9
CASSLSTVNSPLHF
TGTGCCAGCAGCTTATCTACAGTTAATTCACCCCTCCACTTT
>TRBJ2-5|TRBD1|.|TRBV27
CASMDLQGAVETQYF
TGTGCCAGCATGGATCTTCAGGGGGCGGTTGAGACCCAGTACTTC
>TRBJ2-5|.|.|TRBV7-9
CASTTVGETQYF
TGTGCCAGTACCACAGTCGGAGAGACCCAGTACTTC
>TRBJ2-1|.|.|TRBV6-2/TRBV6-3
CASSYRNEQFF
TGTGCCAGCAGTTACAGAAATGAGCAGTTCTTC
>TRBJ2-4|.|many|TRBV25-1
CASSDGEFQYF
TGTGCCAGCAGTGACGGGGAATTTCAGTACTTC
>TRBJ2-7|.|.|TRBV13
CASSLESSSEQYF
TGTGCCAGCAGCTTAGAGTCATCGAGCGAGCAGTACTTC
>TRBJ1-2|.|.|TRBV18
CASSPPTGGYTF
TGTGCCAGCTCACCACCGACAGGTGGCTACACCTTC
>TRBJ2-5|TRBD1|.|TRBV7-9
CASSSRDRGIQETQYF
TGTGCCAGCAGCTCCCGGGACAGGGGAATCCAAGAGACCCAGTACTTC
>TRBJ2-7|.|few|TRBV20-1
CSAKSIETSAYEQYF
TGCAGTGCCAAGAGCATTGAGACCTCGGCCTACGAGCAGTACTTC
>TRBJ1-1|.|.|TRBV27
CASSLSQALNAFF
TGTGCCAGCAGTTTGAGTCAGGCCCTGAATGCTTTCTTT